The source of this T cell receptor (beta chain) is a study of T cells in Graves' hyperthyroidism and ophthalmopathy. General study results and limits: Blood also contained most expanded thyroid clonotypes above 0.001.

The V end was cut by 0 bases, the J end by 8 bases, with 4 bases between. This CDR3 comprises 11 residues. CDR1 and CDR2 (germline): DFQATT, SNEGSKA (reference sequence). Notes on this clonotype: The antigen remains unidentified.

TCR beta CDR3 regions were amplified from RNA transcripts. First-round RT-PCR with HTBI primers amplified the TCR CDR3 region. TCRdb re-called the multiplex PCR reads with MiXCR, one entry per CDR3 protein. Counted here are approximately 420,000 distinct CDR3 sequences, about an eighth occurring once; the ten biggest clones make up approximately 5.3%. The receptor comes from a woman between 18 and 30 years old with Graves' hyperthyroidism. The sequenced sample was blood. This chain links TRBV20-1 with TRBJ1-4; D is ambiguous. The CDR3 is CSAREREKLFF. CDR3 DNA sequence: TGCAGTGCTAGAGAAAGGGAAAAACTGTTTTTT.